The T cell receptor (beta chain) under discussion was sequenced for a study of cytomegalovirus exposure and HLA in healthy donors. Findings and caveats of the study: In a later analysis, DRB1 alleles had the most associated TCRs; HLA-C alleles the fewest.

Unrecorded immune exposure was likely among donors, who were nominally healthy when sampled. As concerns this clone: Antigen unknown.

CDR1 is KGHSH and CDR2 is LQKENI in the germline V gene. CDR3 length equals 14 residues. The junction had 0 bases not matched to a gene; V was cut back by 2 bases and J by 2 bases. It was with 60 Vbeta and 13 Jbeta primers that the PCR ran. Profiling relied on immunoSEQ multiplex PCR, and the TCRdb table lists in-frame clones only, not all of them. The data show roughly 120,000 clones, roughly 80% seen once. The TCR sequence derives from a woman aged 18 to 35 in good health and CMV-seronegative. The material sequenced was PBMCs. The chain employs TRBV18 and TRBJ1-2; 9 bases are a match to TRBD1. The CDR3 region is CASSPGTGNYGYTF. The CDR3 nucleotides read TGTGCCAGCTCACCAGGGACAGGGAACTATGGCTACACCTTC.